These 22 T cell receptor beta chains were all obtained from the same sample, sequenced in a study of blood T cell repertoires in COVID-19. Clones were sequenced by immunoSEQ multiplex PCR, and TCRdb holds only the in-frame ones, with some missing. The sample comprises 250,000 or so clones, over 75% of which are singletons, and roughly 0.8% rests with the top ten. The sample was peripheral blood. Receptors originate from a woman under 40 with acute or convalescent COVID-19.

The chain combines TRBV19 with TRBJ2-1; maybe TRBD1 (6 bases). This CDR3 is 14 amino acids long. CDR1 is LNHDA, CDR2 SQIVND, per germline (reference sequence). V was pared by 10 bases and J by 4 bases, with 17 bases between. DNA for the CDR3: TGTGCCACCCGGCGCGACAGGATGTACAATGAGCAGTTCTTC. It specifies CATRRDRMYNEQFF.

The sample holds one count of this clone. The chain recombines TRBV3-1 (or the pseudogene TRBV3-2) with TRBJ2-7; D is ambiguous. V lost 4 bases and J 4 bases, leaving 11 bases between the germline ends. This CDR3 has 13 amino acids. Germline V gene lookup returns CDR1 LGHDT and CDR2 YNNKEL (reference sequence). The chain's CDR3 is CASSRLDDYEQYF. In DNA, the CDR3 is TGTGCCAGCAGCCGCCTAGATGATTACGAGCAGTACTTC.

This chain joins TRBV19 and TRBJ2-3; 11 bases line up with TRBD2. The CDR3 runs to 16 residues. Germline assignment: CDR1 LNHDA and CDR2 SQIVND (reference sequence). Losses at the gene ends were 11 bases for V and 2 bases for J; bases not matched to a gene: 12. CDR3 coding DNA: TGTGCCTCCAGACCCGGGACTAGCGGCTTCACAGATACGCAGTATTTT. Protein: CASRPGTSGFTDTQYF.

A single count supports this clone. The chain recombines TRBV19 with TRBJ1-1; the D is unclear. V was cut by 8 bases and J by 1 base, with 17 bases left in between. The V gene's germline CDR1 is LNHDA and CDR2 SQIVND (reference sequence). The CDR3 length is 15 residues. CDR3 residues: CASGESVGENTEAFF. CDR3 nucleotide sequence: TGTGCCAGTGGAGAGTCGGTGGGAGAGAACACTGAAGCTTTCTTT.

V gene TRBV12-3 or TRBV12-4 combines with J gene TRBJ1-1; D is unresolved. The V end lost 5 bases, the J end lost 6 bases, and 7 bases lay between the germline ends. This CDR3 is built from 11 residues. The CDR3: CASSISSEAFF. The CDR3, as DNA: TGTGCCAGCAGTATCTCCTCTGAAGCTTTCTTT.

This clone was seen just once. The chain is built from TRBV28 and TRBJ1-1; 8 bases are shared with TRBD1. The CDR3 runs 17 residues. V dropped 3 bases and J dropped 0; count of bases not matched to a gene: 9. Germline CDR1 is MDHEN and CDR2 is SYDVKM. The CDR3 DNA follows: TGTGCCAGCAGTTTGGACAGGGCCCCTCTCATGAACACTGAAGCTTTCTTT. This encodes CASSLDRAPLMNTEAFF.

The chain employs TRBV30 and TRBJ1-2, with 8 positions matching TRBD1. Germline V gives CDR1 GTSNPN, CDR2 SVGIG (reference sequence). The V gene end was trimmed by 3 bases and the J gene end by 8 bases; junction bases not matched to a gene: 11. The CDR3 extends over 14 amino acids. CDR3 nucleotides: TGTGCCTGGAGCAGGACAGGGCGAGGGGAGGGCTACACCTTC. It encodes CAWSRTGRGEGYTF.

As for this clone: The identical CDR3 is also encoded by other nucleotide sequences in the sample. The genes are TRBV10-2 and TRBJ2-7, with 9 bases fitting TRBD2. V trimming: 4 bases; J trimming: 2 bases; junction bases outside the gene matches: 3. CDR1 and CDR2 (germline): WSHSY, SAAADI. The CDR3 runs to 14 residues. CDR3 region: CASSGLAGTYEQYF. The CDR3 DNA reads TGCGCCAGCAGTGGGCTAGCGGGAACCTACGAGCAGTACTTC.

V and J are TRBV29-1 and TRBJ1-1, with 7 bases lining up with TRBD1. J was trimmed by 1 base and V by 7 bases; bases with no gene match: 3. Germline values: CDR1 SQVTM, CDR2 ANQGSEA. This CDR3 has 12 residues. The CDR3: CSAGDRNTEAFF. The CDR3 bases are TGCAGCGCCGGGGACAGGAACACTGAAGCTTTCTTT.

The CDR3 DNA reads TGTGCCAGCAGCTTACTTAGCGGGAGTGACTCCGGGGAGCTGTTTTTT. Amino acids: CASSLLSGSDSGELFF. The rearrangement joins TRBV7-3 to TRBJ2-2, with 9 bases matching TRBD2. CDR1 and CDR2 (germline): SGHTA, FQGTGA. This CDR3 contains 16 residues. V lost 2 bases and J lost 6; bases outside the gene matches: 7.

The chain links TRBV11-2 to TRBJ2-1; D not resolved. CDR1 is SGHAT and CDR2 is FQNNGV in the germline V gene. V lost 5 bases to trimming and J lost 4 bases, with 15 bases between them. The CDR3 has 15 residues. The CDR3 DNA reads as TGTGCCAGCAGCCCTGACACTTGGCTTTACAATGAGCAGTTCTTC. Amino acids: CASSPDTWLYNEQFF.

This chain joins TRBV7-3 and TRBJ2-1; 9 positions agree with TRBD2. The CDR3 contains 16 residues. Trimming cost V 0 bases and J 9 bases; bases outside gene matches: 9. Per the germline V gene, CDR1 is SGHTA and CDR2 is FQGTGA. The CDR3 DNA follows: TGTGCCAGCAGCTTAACGAGGGCGGGAGGGGTTCCTGAGCAGTTCTTC. It specifies CASSLTRAGGVPEQFF.

CDR3 sequence: CASSPATRTNEQYF. CDR3 DNA: TGTGCCAGCAGCCCCGCGACTAGAACGAACGAGCAGTACTTC. The chain joins TRBV13 to TRBJ2-7; maybe TRBD2 (6 bases). The CDR3 spans 14 residues. The V end lost 5 bases, the J end lost 5 bases, and 16 bases lay between the germline ends. Germline CDR1 is PRHDT and CDR2 is FYEKMQ (reference sequence).

V usage is TRBV30 and J usage is TRBJ2-3; tentative D call: TRBD2 (7 bases). Germline CDR1 GTSNPN, CDR2 SVGIG (reference sequence). The length of the CDR3 is 17 residues. The germline V and J ends were trimmed by 5 bases and 4 bases, with 25 bases remaining between them. CDR3 nucleotides: TGTGCCTGGGCCCCCCGGGGGGCTTTTACACCTCCAGATACGCAGTATTTT. As protein: CAWAPRGAFTPPDTQYF.

V is TRBV6-5 and J is TRBJ2-7; tentative D call: TRBD2 (5 bases). CDR3 length equals 12 residues. The ends were cut back, 9 bases at V and 7 bases at J, with 16 bases in the middle. Germline-derived CDR1 and CDR2 are MNHEY and SVGAGI. The DNA for the CDR3 is TGTGCCAGTATAGGGAGCTCGGGAGAGCAGTACTTC. Translating gives CASIGSSGEQYF.

The gene calls are TRBV30 and TRBJ1-6; tentatively, D is TRBD1 (6 bases). The CDR3 is 21 residues long. Trimming pared 3 bases from V and 0 bases from J, leaving 27 bases between. Germline CDR1 reads GTSNPN; CDR2 reads SVGIG (reference sequence). CDR3 nucleotides: TGTGCCTGGAGCGAAACTCCCTTCGGACAGTCGTCGAGCTCCTATAATTCACCCCTCCACTTT. Its translation: CAWSETPFGQSSSSYNSPLHF.

This clone showed up just a few times. The chain uses TRBV9 and TRBJ2-2; D is ambiguous. V lost 0 bases to trimming and J lost 0 bases, with 6 bases between them. Germline V gene sequence: CDR1 SGDLS, CDR2 YYNGEE. There are 15 residues in the CDR3. The CDR3 coding sequence is TGTGCCAGCAGCGTAGGGCAGACGAACACCGGGGAGCTGTTTTTT. It yields the protein CASSVGQTNTGELFF.

This chain links TRBV6-2 or TRBV6-3 with TRBJ2-5; D gene ambiguous. Germline CDR1 is MNHEY and CDR2 is SVGEGT. The CDR3 loop spans 17 amino acids. Trimming cost V 5 bases and J 1 base, with 20 bases left between them. The DNA of the CDR3 is TGTGCCAGCAGTAATCCCCCGAAAACATCGATCCAAGAGACCCAGTACTTC. Amino acid sequence: CASSNPPKTSIQETQYF.

This chain joins TRBV7-6 and TRBJ2-1, with TRBD2 identical over 15 bases. V lost 4 bases to trimming and J lost 2 bases; unmatched junction nucleotides: 12. The CDR3 length is 20 residues. Germline CDR1 is SGHVS and CDR2 is FNYEAQ. The CDR3 spells CASSYLGLAGGNPTYNEQFF. The CDR3 nucleotides read TGTGCCAGCAGCTACCTGGGACTAGCGGGAGGTAACCCTACCTACAATGAGCAGTTCTTC.

The chain employs TRBV24-1 and TRBJ2-1, with no clear D. Per germline, CDR1 KGHDR and CDR2 SFDVKD. Trimming cost V 7 bases and J 5 bases, with 17 bases left between them. The CDR3 length is 15 residues. The CDR3 coding sequence is TGTGCCACCAGGATACGGTGGTCTTGCGACAATGAGCAGTTCTTC. Its translation: CATRIRWSCDNEQFF.

This clone has a single count. The rearrangement uses TRBV6-2 or TRBV6-3 and TRBJ2-7; TRBD2 aligns across 11 bases. V gave up 4 bases and J gave up 4 bases; unmatched junction bases: 9. The CDR3 sequence is 16 residues long. CDR1 is MNHEY, CDR2 SVGEGT, per germline. The CDR3 here is CASSFGLAGPGYEQYF. CDR3 coding DNA: TGTGCCAGCAGTTTTGGACTAGCGGGCCCTGGGTACGAGCAGTACTTC.

The V gene is TRBV19, the J gene TRBJ2-1; 13 bases align to TRBD2. The J segment lost 5 bases and the V segment lost 1 base, leaving 8 bases of the junction unmatched. CDR3 length: 18 amino acids. In germline, CDR1 is LNHDA, CDR2 SQIVND (reference sequence). CDR3 DNA sequence: TGTGCCAGTAGTATAGCGTTTACAGGACTAGCGGGAGACAATGAGCAGTTCTTC. Protein product: CASSIAFTGLAGDNEQFF.